These T cell receptor beta chains were read from a single sample in a study of T cell changes during pregnancy in multiple sclerosis. The data were produced by immunoSEQ multiplex PCR, yet TCRdb's version contains in-frame clones alone and is incomplete. Seen here are around 50,000 clones, approximately 92% observed once, and the top ten hold approximately 0.18%. The sequenced sample was CD4+ T cells from peripheral blood mononuclear cells, obtained after pregnancy. The receptors shown here come from a female donor in good health, enrolled as a control in a pregnancy study. Each CDR3 is given with its conserved first and last residue. D genes are given only for firm matches. Expanded clones are given a class, and other clones once, few, many or no size at all.

d_call clone_size j_call cdr3_length v_call cdr3_nt cdr3_aa
NA NA TRBJ2-7 16 TRBV5-6 TGTGCCAGCAGCCTCCGGGACACCGGTGGCCAATACGAGCAGTACTTC CASSLRDTGGQYEQYF
TRBD1 NA TRBJ1-6 14 TRBV11-1 TGTGCCAGCAGCTTGGGACAGGGAGGCTCACCCCTCCACTTT CASSLGQGGSPLHF
TRBD1 NA TRBJ1-3 14 TRBV19 TGTGCCAGTAGAAGGACAGGGGCGCCCAACACCATATATTTT CASRRTGAPNTIYF
NA NA TRBJ2-1 15 TRBV7-2 TGTGCCAGCAGCCTAGGGGTGGGAGCGAGGAATGAGCAGTTCTTC CASSLGVGARNEQFF
TRBD2 NA TRBJ2-1 18 TRBV4-3 TGCGCCAGCAGCCAAGATTCCCCATTGACTAGCCCCCACAATGAGCAGTTCTTC CASSQDSPLTSPHNEQFF
NA NA TRBJ1-3 13 TRBV28 TGTGCCAGCAGTTCCCCCTCGGGGAACACCATATATTTT CASSSPSGNTIYF
NA NA TRBJ2-2 14 TRBV7-9 TGTGCCAGCAGCTTCCCCCGGAGAGCCGGGGAGCTGTTTTTT CASSFPRRAGELFF
TRBD1 once TRBJ2-2 14 TRBV2 TGTGCCAGCAGTCGACAGGGGCAGACCGGGGAGCTGTTTTTT CASSRQGQTGELFF
TRBD1 NA TRBJ2-7 14 TRBV2 TGTGCCAGCAGTGCCCGGGACAGGGTGAATTGGCAGTACTTC CASSARDRVNWQYF
TRBD1 NA TRBJ1-1 14 TRBV7-9 TGTGCCAGCAGAGGGACAGAAGGATCCACTGAAGCTTTCTTT CASRGTEGSTEAFF
TRBD1 NA TRBJ1-1 11 TRBV20-1 TGCAGTGCTAGACAGGGGGCGTCTGCTTTCTTT CSARQGASAFF
NA once TRBJ1-2 12 TRBV5-5 TGTGCCAGCGGCGCCCAGGGCTATGGCTACACCTTC CASGAQGYGYTF
TRBD2 NA TRBJ2-2 18 TRBV4-1 TGCGCCAGCAGCCAGACAAACCTGGGACTAGCGGACACCGGGGAGCTGTTTTTT CASSQTNLGLADTGELFF
NA NA TRBJ1-4 13 TRBV5-1 TGCGCCAGCAGCTTATCCTTTAATGAAAAACTGTTTTTT CASSLSFNEKLFF
NA NA TRBJ1-4 15 TRBV7-9 TGTGCCAGCAGGGCAAAGGAGGGTACGCTTGAAAAACTGTTTTTT CASRAKEGTLEKLFF
TRBD1 NA TRBJ1-6 14 TRBV18 TGTGCCAGCTCACCCGGACAGGGTAATTCACCCCTCCACTTT CASSPGQGNSPLHF
TRBD1 NA TRBJ2-2 15 TRBV7-7 TGTGCTAGCAGCTCTTTCCAGGGGGCAACCGGGGAGCTGTTTTTT CASSSFQGATGELFF
TRBD1 NA TRBJ2-7 15 TRBV11-1 TGTGCCAGCAGCCCAGGTGGGACAGGGAAGTACGAGCAGTACTTC CASSPGGTGKYEQYF
NA NA TRBJ2-2 16 TRBV13 TGTGCCAGCAGCTTCGGACAAGCCGCGAACACCGGGGAGCTGTTTTTT CASSFGQAANTGELFF
TRBD1 NA TRBJ1-2 15 TRBV28 TGTGCCAGCAGTTCGACAGGGTACAGAGGATATGGCTACACCTTC CASSSTGYRGYGYTF
TRBD1 NA TRBJ1-1 16 TRBV5-1 TGCGCCAGCAGCCTAACCGGGACAGGTTTGAACACTGAAGCTTTCTTT CASSLTGTGLNTEAFF
NA NA TRBJ1-1 14 TRBV10-3 TGTGCCATCAGTGCCCAGGGGCAACGTACTGAAGCTTTCTTT CAISAQGQRTEAFF
TRBD2 NA TRBJ2-3 15 TRBV6-5 TGTGCCAGCAGTTTCCAGGGACTAGTTACAGATACGCAGTATTTT CASSFQGLVTDTQYF
NA NA TRBJ2-2 15 TRBV19 TGTGCCTCAAGCTCCGGGACTCAGCGCACCGGGGAGCTGTTTTTT CASSSGTQRTGELFF
NA NA TRBJ1-1 11 TRBV6-1 TGTGCCAGCAGCGACGGCAGGGAAGCTTTCTTT CASSDGREAFF
NA NA TRBJ1-5 13 TRBV30 TGTGCCTGGAGTGTCTCGGGCAATCAGCCCCAGCATTTT CAWSVSGNQPQHF
NA NA TRBJ2-2 16 TRBV16 TGTGCCAGCAGACCTGGGGGCTCGGCGAACACCGGGGAGCTGTTTTTT CASRPGGSANTGELFF
NA NA TRBJ1-1 12 TRBV19 TGTGCCAGTAAGGACATGAACACTGAAGCTTTCTTT CASKDMNTEAFF
TRBD1 NA TRBJ1-5 13 TRBV6-5 TGTGCCAGCAGGCCGACAGGGAATCAGCCCCAGCATTTT CASRPTGNQPQHF
TRBD1 NA TRBJ1-5 15 TRBV28 TGTGCCAGCAGTTCGGACAGGGGAAGGGATCAGCCCCAGCATTTT CASSSDRGRDQPQHF